This T cell receptor (beta chain) originates from a study of cytomegalovirus exposure and HLA in healthy donors. The overall study: Early released data had around 88 million unique TCRs, all coming from HLA-typed donors.

Findings of the study overall: Presence/absence analyses supposed approximately even sequencing depth among donors. Researchers reported in a later analysis that common viral pathogens appeared linked to several top clusters.

With respect to this clone: Antigen specificity is unknown.

The PCR contained 60 Vbeta and 13 Jbeta primers. Sequencing used immunoSEQ multiplex PCR; TCRdb keeps in-frame clones, though not all of them. The sample has over 85,000 clones; approximately 83% are singletons. The sample comprised PBMCs. The receptor comes from a man aged 40-49 years in good health and CMV-seronegative.

The CDR3 nucleotides read TGTGCCAGCAGAAGGCCCGGGACAGGCAGAACCCAGTACTTC. It translates to CASRRPGTGRTQYF. The J gene is TRBJ2-5, the V gene TRBV6-5, with 8 bases matching TRBD1. The CDR3 consists of 14 residues. V was pared by 6 bases and J by 8 bases, with 11 bases of the junction left unmatched. The V gene's germline CDR1 is MNHEY and CDR2 SVGAGI.